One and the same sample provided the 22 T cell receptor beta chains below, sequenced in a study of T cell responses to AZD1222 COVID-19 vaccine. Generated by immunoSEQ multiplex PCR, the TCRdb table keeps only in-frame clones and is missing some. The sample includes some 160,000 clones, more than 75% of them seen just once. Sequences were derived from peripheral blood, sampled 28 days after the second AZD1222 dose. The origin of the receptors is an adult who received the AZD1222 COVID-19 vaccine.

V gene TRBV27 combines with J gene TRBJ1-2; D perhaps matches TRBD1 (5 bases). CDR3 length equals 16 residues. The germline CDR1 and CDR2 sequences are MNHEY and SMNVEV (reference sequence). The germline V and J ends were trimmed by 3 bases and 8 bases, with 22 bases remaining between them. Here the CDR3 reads CASSFEGGVPTSGYTF. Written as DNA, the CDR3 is TGTGCCAGCAGTTTTGAGGGAGGGGTCCCTACTTCGGGCTACACCTTC.

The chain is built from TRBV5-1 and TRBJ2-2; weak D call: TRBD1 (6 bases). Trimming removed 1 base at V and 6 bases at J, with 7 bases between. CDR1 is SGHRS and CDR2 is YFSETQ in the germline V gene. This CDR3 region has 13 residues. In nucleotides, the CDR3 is TGCGCCAGCAGCTTGACAGGGCCCGGGGAGCTGTTTTTT. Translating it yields CASSLTGPGELFF.

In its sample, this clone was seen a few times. This CDR3 reads CASSPRWASGNTIYF. CDR3 DNA sequence: TGTGCCAGCAGCCCTCGTTGGGCCTCTGGAAACACCATATATTTT. The chain uses TRBV7-8 and TRBJ1-3; D gene unclear. The germline gives CDR1 SGHVS, CDR2 FQNEAQ. This CDR3 has 15 residues. Trimming cost V 5 bases and J 0 bases, with 11 bases left between them.

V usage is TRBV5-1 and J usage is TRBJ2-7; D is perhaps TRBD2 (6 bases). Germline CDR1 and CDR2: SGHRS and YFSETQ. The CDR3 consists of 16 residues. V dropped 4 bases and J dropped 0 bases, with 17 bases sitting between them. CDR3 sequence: CASSPGDTQHSYEQYF. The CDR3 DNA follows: TGCGCCAGCAGCCCGGGAGACACCCAACACTCCTACGAGCAGTACTTC.

CDR3 residues: CSVEGSGRLSYNEQFF. DNA of the CDR3: TGCAGCGTTGAAGGAAGCGGGAGGCTTTCCTACAATGAGCAGTTCTTC. V gene TRBV29-1 combines with J gene TRBJ2-1; TRBD2 aligns across 9 bases. This CDR3 region has 16 residues. From germline, CDR1 is SQVTM and CDR2 ANQGSEA. V dropped 1 base and J dropped 1; count of bases not matched to a gene: 5.

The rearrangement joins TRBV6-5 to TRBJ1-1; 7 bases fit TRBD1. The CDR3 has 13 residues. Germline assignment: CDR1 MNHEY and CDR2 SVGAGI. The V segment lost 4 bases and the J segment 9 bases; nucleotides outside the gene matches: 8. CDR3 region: CASSFPAGGKAFF. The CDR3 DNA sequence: TGTGCCAGCAGTTTCCCCGCAGGGGGGAAAGCTTTCTTT.

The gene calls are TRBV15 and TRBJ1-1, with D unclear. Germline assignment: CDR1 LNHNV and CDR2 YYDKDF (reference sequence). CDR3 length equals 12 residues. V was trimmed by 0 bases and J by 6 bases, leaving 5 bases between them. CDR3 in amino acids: CATSRDSSEAFF. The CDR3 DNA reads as TGTGCCACCAGCAGAGACTCCTCTGAAGCTTTCTTT. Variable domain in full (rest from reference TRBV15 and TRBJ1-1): DAMVIQNPRYQVTQFGKPVTLSCSQTLNHNVMYWYQQKSSQAPKLLFHYYDKDFNNEADTPDNFQSRRPNTSFCFLDIRSPGLGDTAMYLCATSRDSSEAFFGQGTRLTVV.

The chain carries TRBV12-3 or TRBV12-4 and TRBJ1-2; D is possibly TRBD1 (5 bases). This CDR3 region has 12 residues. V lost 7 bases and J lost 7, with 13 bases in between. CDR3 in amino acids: CASMRGGFGYTF. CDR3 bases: TGTGCCAGCATGCGGGGGGGGTTTGGCTACACCTTC.

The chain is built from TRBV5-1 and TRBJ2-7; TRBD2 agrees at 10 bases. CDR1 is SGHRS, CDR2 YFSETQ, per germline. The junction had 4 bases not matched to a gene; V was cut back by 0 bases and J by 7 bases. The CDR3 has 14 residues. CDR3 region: CASSLAGLAFEQYF. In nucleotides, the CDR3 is TGCGCCAGCAGCTTGGCGGGACTAGCGTTTGAGCAGTACTTC.

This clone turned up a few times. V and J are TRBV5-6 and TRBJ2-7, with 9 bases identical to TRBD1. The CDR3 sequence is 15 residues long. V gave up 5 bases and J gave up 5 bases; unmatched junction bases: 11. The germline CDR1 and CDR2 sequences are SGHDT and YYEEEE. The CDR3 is CASSQTGGWDDEQYF. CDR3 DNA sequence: TGTGCCAGCAGTCAAACAGGGGGCTGGGATGACGAGCAGTACTTC. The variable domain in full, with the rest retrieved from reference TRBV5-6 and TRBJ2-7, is DAGVTQSPTHLIKTRGQQVTLRCSPKSGHDTVSWYQQALGQGPQFIFQYYEEEERQRGNFPDRFSGHQFPNYSSELNVNALLLGDSALYLCASSQTGGWDDEQYFGPGTRLTVT.

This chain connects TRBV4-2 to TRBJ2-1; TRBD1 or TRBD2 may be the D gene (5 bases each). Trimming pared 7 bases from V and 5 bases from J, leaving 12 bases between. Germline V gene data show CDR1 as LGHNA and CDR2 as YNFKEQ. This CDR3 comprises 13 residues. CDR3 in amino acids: CASTPGPHNEQFF. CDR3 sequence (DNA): TGTGCCAGCACGCCGGGGCCTCACAATGAGCAGTTCTTC.

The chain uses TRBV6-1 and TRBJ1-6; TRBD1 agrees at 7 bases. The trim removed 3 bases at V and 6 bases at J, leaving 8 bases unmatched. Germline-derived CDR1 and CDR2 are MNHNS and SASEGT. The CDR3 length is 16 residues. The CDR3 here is CASSEALQGSNSPLHF. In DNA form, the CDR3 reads TGTGCCAGCAGTGAGGCCCTACAGGGGTCTAATTCACCCCTCCACTTT.

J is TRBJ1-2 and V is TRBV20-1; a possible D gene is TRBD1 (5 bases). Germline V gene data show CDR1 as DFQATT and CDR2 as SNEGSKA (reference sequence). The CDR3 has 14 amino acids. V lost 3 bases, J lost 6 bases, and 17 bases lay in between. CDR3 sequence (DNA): TGCAGTGCTAGTGATTCAGGGTGGATAAATGGCTACACCTTC. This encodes CSASDSGWINGYTF.

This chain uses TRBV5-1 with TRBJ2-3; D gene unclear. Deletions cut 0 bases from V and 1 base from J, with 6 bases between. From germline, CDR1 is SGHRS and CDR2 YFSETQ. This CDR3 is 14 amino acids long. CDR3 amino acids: CASSLGVGTDTQYF. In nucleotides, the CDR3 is TGCGCCAGCAGCTTGGGGGTAGGCACAGATACGCAGTATTTT.

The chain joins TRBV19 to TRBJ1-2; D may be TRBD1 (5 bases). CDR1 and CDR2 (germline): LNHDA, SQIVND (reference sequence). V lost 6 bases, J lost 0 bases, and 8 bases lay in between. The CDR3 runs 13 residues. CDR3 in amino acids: CASSREANYGYTF. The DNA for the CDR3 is TGTGCCAGTAGCAGGGAAGCTAACTATGGCTACACCTTC.

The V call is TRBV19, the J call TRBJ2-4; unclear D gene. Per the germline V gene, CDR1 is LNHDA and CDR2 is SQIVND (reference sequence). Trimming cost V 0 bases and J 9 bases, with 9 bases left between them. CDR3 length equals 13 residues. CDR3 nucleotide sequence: TGTGCCAGTAGTATAGATCAAAACCGCATTCAGTACTTC. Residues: CASSIDQNRIQYF.

CDR3 loop: CSVGQGSGYTF. The CDR3 bases are TGCAGCGTTGGACAGGGTAGCGGCTACACCTTC. This chain joins TRBV29-1 and TRBJ1-2; 7 bases align to TRBD1. The V gene's germline CDR1 is SQVTM and CDR2 ANQGSEA. This CDR3 comprises 11 residues. The V gene end was trimmed by 4 bases and the J gene end by 8 bases; junction bases not matched to a gene: 4.

CDR3 region: CASSSNRQETQYF. The DNA of the CDR3 is TGTGCCAGCAGCTCAAACCGACAAGAGACCCAGTACTTC. The rearrangement joins TRBV12-1 to TRBJ2-5. TRBV12-1 is termed a pseudogene. This CDR3 has 13 amino acids.

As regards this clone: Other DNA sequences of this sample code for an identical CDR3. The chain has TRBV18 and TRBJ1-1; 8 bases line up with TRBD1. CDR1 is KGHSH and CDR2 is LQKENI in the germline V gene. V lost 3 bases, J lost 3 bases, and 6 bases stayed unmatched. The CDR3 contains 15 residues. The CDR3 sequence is CASSPQGARDTEAFF. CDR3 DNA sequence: TGTGCCAGCTCACCTCAGGGGGCGAGGGACACTGAAGCTTTCTTT.

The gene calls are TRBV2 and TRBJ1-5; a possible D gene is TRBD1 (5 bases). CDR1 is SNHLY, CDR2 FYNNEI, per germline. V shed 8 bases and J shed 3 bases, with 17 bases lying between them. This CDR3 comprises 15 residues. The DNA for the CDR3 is TGTGCCAGCGAGGCCGAGACAGCTAACAATCAGCCCCAGCATTTT. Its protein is CASEAETANNQPQHF.

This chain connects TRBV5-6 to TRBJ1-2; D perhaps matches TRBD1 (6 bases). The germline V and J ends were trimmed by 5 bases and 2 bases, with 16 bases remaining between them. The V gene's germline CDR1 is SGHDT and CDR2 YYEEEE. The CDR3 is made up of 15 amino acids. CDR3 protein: CASRRQVTENYGYTF. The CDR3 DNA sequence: TGTGCCAGCAGGCGACAGGTCACCGAGAACTATGGCTACACCTTC.

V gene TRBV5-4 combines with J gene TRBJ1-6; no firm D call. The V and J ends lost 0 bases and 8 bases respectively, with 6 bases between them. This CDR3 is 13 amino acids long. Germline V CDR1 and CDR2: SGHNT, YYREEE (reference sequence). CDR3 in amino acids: CASSLDNDSPLHF. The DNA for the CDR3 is TGTGCCAGCAGCTTGGATAATGATTCACCCCTCCACTTT.